What follows are 26 T cell receptor beta chains derived from one specimen sequenced in a study of OX40 agonist ivuxolimab in advanced cancers. Library preparation was by the immunoSEQ multiplex PCR assay. Drawn from immuneACCESS, this table holds only the in-frame rearrangements with V and J called that TCRdb kept. Clones are partly lost; checked studies trace under half to an unresolved V gene and leave the rest unexplained. This sample is represented by about 45,000 clones; 86% of them were singletons. The ten largest clones capture around 10% of the sample. Sequenced material: CD4+ or CD8+ T cells sorted from blood, taken in a trial of the OX40 agonist ivuxolimab. The receptors were sampled from an adult with an advanced solid tumor such as melanoma, head and neck, liver or kidney cancer.

V and J are TRBV9 and TRBJ2-7; the match to TRBD2 covers 12 bases. CDR1 SGDLS and CDR2 YYNGEE come from the germline V gene. The CDR3 has 18 residues. Unmatched junction bases numbered 13, after V lost 0 bases and J lost 6 bases. CDR3 DNA: TGTGCCAGCAGCGTAGCTCCTAGCGGGAGGGAAGGACGCCGCGAGCAGTACTTC. This sequence encodes CASSVAPSGREGRREQYF.

The chain employs TRBV7-8 and TRBJ1-6; the D is unclear. The CDR3 has 13 residues. The germline CDR1 and CDR2 sequences are SGHVS and FQNEAQ. V was trimmed by 4 bases and J by 5 bases, leaving 6 bases between them. The CDR3 nucleotides read TGTGCCAGCAGCTCAGCTAATAATTCACCCCTCCACTTT. Translation: CASSSANNSPLHF.

The J gene is TRBJ2-4, the V gene TRBV7-9, with 7 bases fitting TRBD1. The CDR3 spans 16 residues. Germline lookup yields CDR1 SEHNR and CDR2 FQNEAQ (reference sequence). V lost 5 bases and J lost 0; bases outside the gene matches: 7. This CDR3 is CASSPQGTLAKNIQYF. The CDR3, as DNA: TGTGCCAGCAGCCCACAGGGGACACTAGCCAAAAACATTCAGTACTTC.

CDR3 sequence (DNA): TGTGCCAGCAGCCCCAGTTACGCTGCTAACTATGGCTACACCTTC. It translates to CASSPSYAANYGYTF. V gene TRBV9 combines with J gene TRBJ1-2, with D hard to call. This CDR3 is built from 15 residues. The germline V gene encodes CDR1 SGDLS and CDR2 YYNGEE. V shed 4 bases and J shed 0 bases, with 13 bases lying between them.

This clone was seen a single time. This chain uses TRBV6-4 with TRBJ1-1, with D possibly TRBD1 on 5 matching bases. From germline, CDR1 is MRHNA and CDR2 SNTAGT. This CDR3 contains 13 residues. The ends were cut back, 5 bases at V and 4 bases at J, with 11 bases in the middle. The CDR3: CASSPRDGTEAFF. The CDR3 DNA is TGTGCCAGCAGTCCCAGGGACGGCACTGAAGCTTTCTTT.

The chain uses TRBV9 and TRBJ2-3; 10 positions match TRBD2. Germline V gives CDR1 SGDLS, CDR2 YYNGEE. After removal of 4 bases from V and 4 bases from J, the junction contained 6 bases not matched to a gene. The length of the CDR3 is 15 residues. The CDR3 loop reads CASSMSGRGADTQYF. In DNA, the CDR3 is TGTGCCAGCAGCATGAGCGGGAGGGGGGCAGATACGCAGTATTTT.

The rearrangement links TRBV7-2 to TRBJ2-7; TRBD2 agrees at 9 bases. Trimming removed 1 base from V and 7 bases from J; junction bases left unmatched: 8. The germline CDR1 and CDR2 sequences are SGHTA and FQGNSA. CDR3 size: 15 residues. The CDR3 coding sequence is TGTGCCAGCAGCTTAGATGGCGGGGGGGCGACTGAGCAGTACTTC. It codes for CASSLDGGGATEQYF.

The gene calls are TRBV27 and TRBJ1-5; 10 nucleotides agree with TRBD1. Germline loops: CDR1 MNHEY, CDR2 SMNVEV (reference sequence). Trimming cost V 6 bases and J 6 bases; bases outside gene matches: 2. This CDR3 is built from 13 residues. The CDR3 is CASRGQGGQPQHF. DNA of the CDR3: TGTGCCAGCAGAGGACAGGGGGGTCAGCCCCAGCATTTT.

The genes are TRBV7-9 and TRBJ2-1, with unresolved D. The CDR3 runs 11 residues. Trimming shortened V by 2 bases and J by 7 bases, and 3 bases separated the two germline ends. Germline V CDR1 and CDR2: SEHNR, FQNEAQ (reference sequence). CDR3 in amino acids: CASSLRNEQFF. The CDR3, as DNA: TGTGCCAGCAGCTTAAGGAATGAGCAGTTCTTC.

The chain couples TRBV4-1 to TRBJ2-1; D is unresolved. V lost 3 bases and J lost 8, with 11 bases in between. The CDR3 has 13 residues. CDR1 and CDR2 (germline): MGHRA, YSYEKL. Written as DNA, the CDR3 is TGCGCCAGCAGCCAGGAGCTAGACGATGAGCAGTTCTTC. This encodes CASSQELDDEQFF.

In DNA, the CDR3 is TGTGCCAGCAGCTTAGGGGGGAGGGACAGCTTCTCTGGAAACACCATATATTTT. It is translated as CASSLGGRDSFSGNTIYF. The chain couples TRBV7-9 to TRBJ1-3, with 7 nucleotides matching TRBD1. Germline V gene sequence: CDR1 SEHNR, CDR2 FQNEAQ (reference sequence). V was pared by 1 base and J by 0 bases, with 9 bases of the junction left unmatched. CDR3 length: 18 amino acids.

V and J are TRBV4-1 and TRBJ2-7; D not certain. The V gene lost 0 bases and the J gene lost 4 bases, with 7 bases spanning the gap. Germline assignment: CDR1 MGHRA and CDR2 YSYEKL. The CDR3 is made up of 13 amino acids. CDR3 protein: CASSQDRRYEQYF. The CDR3 region has the DNA TGCGCCAGCAGCCAAGATCGAAGATACGAGCAGTACTTC.

CDR3: CASSLSGTGGSGANVLTF. CDR3 DNA: TGTGCCAGCAGCTTATCCGGGACAGGGGGTTCTGGGGCCAACGTCCTGACTTTC. The chain carries TRBV7-6 and TRBJ2-6; 11 bases agree with TRBD1. The germline V gene encodes CDR1 SGHVS and CDR2 FNYEAQ. J gave up 1 base and V 2 bases, and 4 bases lay outside the gene matches. The CDR3 runs 18 residues.

The chain is built from TRBV5-4 and TRBJ1-2, with 7 bases that match TRBD1. Germline V CDR1 and CDR2: SGHNT, YYREEE (reference sequence). The V and J ends lost 3 bases and 4 bases, in that order; junction bases with no gene match: 3. The CDR3 sequence is 13 residues long. The CDR3, as DNA: TGTGCCAGCAGCTCCCGGGACAGCTATGGCTACACCTTC. This encodes CASSSRDSYGYTF.

CDR3 in amino acids: CASSQGEYSNQPQHF. For the CDR3, the DNA is TGCGCCAGCAGCCAAGGGGAATATAGCAATCAGCCCCAGCATTTT. The V gene is TRBV4-1, the J gene TRBJ1-5; D unresolved. V gave up 1 base and J gave up 0 bases, with 7 bases separating them. Germline CDR1 MGHRA, CDR2 YSYEKL. This CDR3 is built from 15 residues.

This chain links TRBV4-1 with TRBJ1-6, with 7 bases aligning to TRBD1. This CDR3 has 16 amino acids. V shed 3 bases, J shed 9 bases, and the junction held 11 bases outside the gene matches. Germline CDR1 and CDR2: MGHRA and YSYEKL. CDR3 DNA sequence: TGCGCCAGCAGCCAGTCCGCACTCCCAGGGGGTTCACCCCTCCACTTT. Translating it yields CASSQSALPGGSPLHF.

The chain has TRBV6-1 and TRBJ2-7; the D call may be TRBD1 or TRBD2 (5 bases each). The CDR3 consists of 15 residues. Looked up from germline, CDR1 is MNHNS and CDR2 is SASEGT. V was shortened by 6 bases and J by 6 bases, with 21 bases between the two germline ends. The CDR3 bases are TGTGCCAGCAGCCACCGGGACCAAACCATCTTCGAGCAGTACTTC. It specifies CASSHRDQTIFEQYF.

J is TRBJ1-5 and V is TRBV10-1; D ambiguous. CDR1 is WNHNN, CDR2 SYGVQD, per germline (reference sequence). The CDR3 runs to 17 residues. V gave up 4 bases and J gave up 1 base, with 17 bases separating them. The DNA for the CDR3 is TGCGCCAGCAGTGTCGGAACCGGGAGTTTGAGCAATCAGCCCCAGCATTTT. This translates into CASSVGTGSLSNQPQHF.

The chain employs TRBV29-1 and TRBJ2-5, with TRBD2 identical over 8 bases. V trimming: 2 bases; J trimming: 0 bases; junction bases outside the gene matches: 5. This CDR3 contains 15 residues. Germline assignment: CDR1 SQVTM and CDR2 ANQGSEA. In DNA, the CDR3 is TGCAGCGTTGAATGGTTAGCGGGGCACCAAGAGACCCAGTACTTC. Translation: CSVEWLAGHQETQYF.

This chain joins TRBV6-1 and TRBJ1-4, with D unclear. V was cut by 0 bases and J by 4 bases, with 15 bases left in between. The CDR3 sequence is 17 residues long. Germline CDR1 reads MNHNS; CDR2 reads SASEGT. The CDR3 region has the DNA TGTGCCAGCAGTGAAGCGCTGTTATTTAGACTTAATGAAAAACTGTTTTTT. Residues: CASSEALLFRLNEKLFF.

The rearrangement joins TRBV28 to TRBJ1-1; a weak D match, TRBD1 (5 bases). Germline CDR1 reads MDHEN; CDR2 reads SYDVKM. The CDR3 has 12 amino acids. V lost 6 bases, J lost 2 bases, and 7 bases lay in between. CDR3 sequence (DNA): TGTGCCAGCAGGCAGGGCAACACTGAAGCTTTCTTT. This gives the protein CASRQGNTEAFF.

The J gene is TRBJ1-2, the V gene TRBV4-1, with 7 bases lining up with TRBD1. Germline V gene sequence: CDR1 MGHRA, CDR2 YSYEKL. Losses at the gene ends were 1 base for V and 5 bases for J; bases not matched to a gene: 13. The CDR3 totals 17 residues. This CDR3 reads CASSQGGRGPYPYGYTF. The CDR3 region has the DNA TGCGCCAGCAGCCAAGGCGGGAGGGGGCCATATCCTTATGGCTACACCTTC.

This chain uses TRBV6-6 with TRBJ2-7; D tentatively fits TRBD1 or TRBD2 (5 bases each). Germline V CDR1 and CDR2: MNHNY, SVGAGI (reference sequence). V dropped 11 bases and J dropped 3 bases, with 17 bases sitting between them. The CDR3 length is 13 residues. The CDR3: CAGGDTGGYEQYF. The CDR3 DNA reads as TGTGCCGGGGGTGATACGGGCGGCTACGAGCAGTACTTC.

This clone was seen once. The chain has TRBV2 and TRBJ1-1; 8 bases map to TRBD1. The CDR3 is 16 amino acids. J lost 2 bases, V lost 2 bases, and 7 bases had no gene match. Germline V lookup: CDR1 SNHLY, CDR2 FYNNEI. The CDR3 spells CASSEKTGVFNTEAFF. DNA for the CDR3: TGTGCCAGCAGTGAAAAGACAGGGGTTTTTAACACTGAAGCTTTCTTT.

A single count supports this clone. This chain connects TRBV7-2 to TRBJ1-1; TRBD1 matches at 8 bases. Germline assignment: CDR1 SGHTA and CDR2 FQGNSA. The CDR3 loop spans 15 amino acids. Trimming at V came to 2 bases and at J to 5 bases, leaving 7 bases not matched to a gene. The CDR3 region has the DNA TGTGCCAGCAGCTTATCAGGGACAGGAGGTACTGAAGCTTTCTTT. It codes for CASSLSGTGGTEAFF.

The chain recombines TRBV7-8 with TRBJ1-2; a possible D gene is TRBD1 (5 bases). Germline CDR1 SGHVS, CDR2 FQNEAQ. The CDR3 consists of 15 residues. Between the trimmed V and J ends, which lost 4 bases and 3 bases, there was a span of 15 bases. The CDR3 reads CASSSARVPDYGYTF. The CDR3 DNA reads TGTGCCAGCAGCTCGGCCAGGGTTCCTGACTATGGCTACACCTTC.